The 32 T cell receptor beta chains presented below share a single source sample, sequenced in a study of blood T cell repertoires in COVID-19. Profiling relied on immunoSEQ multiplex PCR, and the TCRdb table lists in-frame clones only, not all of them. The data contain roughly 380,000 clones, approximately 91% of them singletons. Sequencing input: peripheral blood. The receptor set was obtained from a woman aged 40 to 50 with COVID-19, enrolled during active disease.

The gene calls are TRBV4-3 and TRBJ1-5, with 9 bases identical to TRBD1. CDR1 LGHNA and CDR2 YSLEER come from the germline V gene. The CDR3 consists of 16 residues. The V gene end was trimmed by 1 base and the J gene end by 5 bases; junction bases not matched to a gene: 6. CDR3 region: CASSQGTGAEDQPQHF. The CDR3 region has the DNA TGCGCCAGCAGCCAAGGGACAGGGGCTGAGGATCAGCCCCAGCATTTT.

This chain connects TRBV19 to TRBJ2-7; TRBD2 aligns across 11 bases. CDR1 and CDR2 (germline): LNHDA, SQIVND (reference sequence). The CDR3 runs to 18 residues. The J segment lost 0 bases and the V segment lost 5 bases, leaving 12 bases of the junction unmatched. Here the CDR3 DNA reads TGTGCCAGTAGTGTCTCCGGGACTAGCGGCTCCTACTCCTACGAGCAGTACTTC. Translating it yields CASSVSGTSGSYSYEQYF.

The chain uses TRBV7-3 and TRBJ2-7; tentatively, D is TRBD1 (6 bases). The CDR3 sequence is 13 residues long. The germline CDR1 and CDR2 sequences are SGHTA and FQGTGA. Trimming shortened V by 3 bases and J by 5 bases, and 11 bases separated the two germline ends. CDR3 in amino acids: CASSLHTGNEQYF. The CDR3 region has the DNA TGTGCCAGCAGCTTGCATACAGGGAACGAGCAGTACTTC.

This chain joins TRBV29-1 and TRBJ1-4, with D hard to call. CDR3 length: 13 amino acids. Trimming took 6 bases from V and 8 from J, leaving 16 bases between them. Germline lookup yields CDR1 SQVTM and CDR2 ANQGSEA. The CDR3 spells CSVGEVRCEKLFF. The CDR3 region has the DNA TGCAGCGTCGGAGAAGTCCGCTGCGAAAAACTGTTTTTT.

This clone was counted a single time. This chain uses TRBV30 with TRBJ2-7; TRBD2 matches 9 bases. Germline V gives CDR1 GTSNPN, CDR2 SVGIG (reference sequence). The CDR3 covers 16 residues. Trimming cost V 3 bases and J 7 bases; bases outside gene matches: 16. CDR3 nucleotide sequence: TGTGCCTGGAGAATCCGACTCGGCAGCGGGAGGAGTGAGCAGTACTTC. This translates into CAWRIRLGSGRSEQYF.

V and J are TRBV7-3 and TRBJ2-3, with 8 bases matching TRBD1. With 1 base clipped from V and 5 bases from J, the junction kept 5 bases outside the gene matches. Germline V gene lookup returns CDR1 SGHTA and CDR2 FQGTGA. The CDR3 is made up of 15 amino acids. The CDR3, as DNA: TGTGCCAGCAGCTTAAATCAGGGGGCGATAGATACGCAGTATTTT. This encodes CASSLNQGAIDTQYF.

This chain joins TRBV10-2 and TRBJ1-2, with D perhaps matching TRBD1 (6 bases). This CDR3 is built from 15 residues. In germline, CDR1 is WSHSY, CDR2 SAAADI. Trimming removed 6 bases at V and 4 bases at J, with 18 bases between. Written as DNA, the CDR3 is TGCGCCAGCAGCCCCCAACAGGGAACCGTCTATGGCTACACCTTC. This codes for CASSPQQGTVYGYTF.

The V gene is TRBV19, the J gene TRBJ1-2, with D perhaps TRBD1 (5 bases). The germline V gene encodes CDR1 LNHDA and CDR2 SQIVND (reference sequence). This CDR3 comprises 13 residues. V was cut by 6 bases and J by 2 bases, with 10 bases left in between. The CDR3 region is CASRRQTNYGYTF. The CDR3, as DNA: TGTGCCAGTAGGAGACAGACAAACTATGGCTACACCTTC.

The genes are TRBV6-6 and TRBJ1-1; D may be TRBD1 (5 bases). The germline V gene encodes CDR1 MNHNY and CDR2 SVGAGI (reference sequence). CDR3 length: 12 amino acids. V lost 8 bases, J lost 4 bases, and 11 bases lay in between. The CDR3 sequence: CASGGVGTEAFF. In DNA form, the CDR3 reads TGTGCCAGCGGGGGGGTCGGCACTGAAGCTTTCTTT.

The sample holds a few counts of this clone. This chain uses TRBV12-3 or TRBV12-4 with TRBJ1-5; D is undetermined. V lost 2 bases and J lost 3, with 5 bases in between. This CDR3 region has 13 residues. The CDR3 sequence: CASSLNINQPQHF. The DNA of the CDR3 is TGTGCCAGCAGTTTAAACATCAATCAGCCCCAGCATTTT.

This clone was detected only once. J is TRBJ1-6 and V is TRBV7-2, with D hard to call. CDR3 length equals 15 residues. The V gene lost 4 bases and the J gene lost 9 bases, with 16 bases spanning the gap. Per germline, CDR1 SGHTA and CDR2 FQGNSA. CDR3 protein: CASSYDTVAVSPLHF. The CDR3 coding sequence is TGTGCCAGCAGCTACGACACAGTCGCTGTTTCACCCCTCCACTTT.

Here the CDR3 DNA reads TGTGCCAGCAGTTTATTCGGACAGGGGGCGAAGGGGTACGAGCAGTACTTC. This translates into CASSLFGQGAKGYEQYF. This rearrangement joins TRBV28 to TRBJ2-7; 11 bases match TRBD1. Losses at the gene ends were 1 base for V and 4 bases for J; bases not matched to a gene: 9. This CDR3 spans 17 amino acids. Per the germline V gene, CDR1 is MDHEN and CDR2 is SYDVKM. Variable domain in full (rest from reference TRBV28 and TRBJ2-7): DVKVTQSSRYLVKRTGEKVFLECVQDMDHENMFWYRQDPGLGLRLIYFSYDVKMKEKGDIPEGYSVSREKKERFSLILESASTNQTSMYLCASSLFGQGAKGYEQYFGPGTRLTVT.

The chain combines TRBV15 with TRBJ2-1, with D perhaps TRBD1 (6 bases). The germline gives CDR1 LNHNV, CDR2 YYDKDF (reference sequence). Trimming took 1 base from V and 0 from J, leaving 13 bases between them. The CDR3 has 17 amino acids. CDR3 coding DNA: TGTGCCACCAGCAGAGTAGGACAGATCAGCTCCTACAATGAGCAGTTCTTC. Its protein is CATSRVGQISSYNEQFF.

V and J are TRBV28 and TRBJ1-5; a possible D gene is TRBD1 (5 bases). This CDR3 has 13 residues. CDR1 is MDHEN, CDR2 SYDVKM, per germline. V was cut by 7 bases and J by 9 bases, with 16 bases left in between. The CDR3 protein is CASTQRVGGPQHF. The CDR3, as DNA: TGTGCCAGCACCCAAAGGGTCGGGGGGCCCCAGCATTTT.

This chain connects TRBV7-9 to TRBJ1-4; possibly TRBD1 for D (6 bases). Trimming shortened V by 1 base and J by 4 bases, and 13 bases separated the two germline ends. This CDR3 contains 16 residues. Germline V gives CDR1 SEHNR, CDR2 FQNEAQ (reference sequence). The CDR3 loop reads CASSLDGRGLNEKLFF. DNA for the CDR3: TGTGCCAGCAGCTTAGACGGCAGGGGCCTTAATGAAAAACTGTTTTTT.

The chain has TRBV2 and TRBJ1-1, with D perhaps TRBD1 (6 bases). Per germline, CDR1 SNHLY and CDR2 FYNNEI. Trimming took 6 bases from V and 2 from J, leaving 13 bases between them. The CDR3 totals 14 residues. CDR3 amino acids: CASSADRFNTEAFF. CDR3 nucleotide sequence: TGTGCCAGCAGCGCAGACAGGTTTAACACTGAAGCTTTCTTT.

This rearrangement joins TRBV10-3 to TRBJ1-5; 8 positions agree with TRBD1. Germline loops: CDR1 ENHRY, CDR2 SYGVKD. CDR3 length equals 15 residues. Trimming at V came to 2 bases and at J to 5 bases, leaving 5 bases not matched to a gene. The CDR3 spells CAISEGTGPHQPQHF. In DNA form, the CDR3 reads TGTGCCATCAGTGAGGGGACAGGACCTCATCAGCCCCAGCATTTT.

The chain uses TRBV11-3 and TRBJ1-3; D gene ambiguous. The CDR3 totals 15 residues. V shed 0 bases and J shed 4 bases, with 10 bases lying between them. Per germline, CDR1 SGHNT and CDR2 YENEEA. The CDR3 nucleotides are TGTGCCAGCAGCTTAGAGGCAGGCCTCGGAAACACCATATATTTT. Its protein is CASSLEAGLGNTIYF.

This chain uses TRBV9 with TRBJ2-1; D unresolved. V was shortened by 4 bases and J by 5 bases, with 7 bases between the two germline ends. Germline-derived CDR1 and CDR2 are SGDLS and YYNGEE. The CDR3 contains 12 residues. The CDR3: CASSRFHNEQFF. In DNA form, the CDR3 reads TGTGCCAGCAGCCGTTTTCACAATGAGCAGTTCTTC. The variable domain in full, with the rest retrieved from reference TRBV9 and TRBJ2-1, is DSGVTQTPKHLITATGQRVTLRCSPRSGDLSVYWYQQSLDQGLQFLIQYYNGEERAKGNILERFSAQQFPDLHSELNLSSLELGDSALYFCASSRFHNEQFFGPGTRLTVL.

Here the CDR3 reads CASTYSNTGELFF. CDR3 DNA sequence: TGTGCCAGCACCTACAGCAACACCGGGGAGCTGTTTTTT. The chain recombines TRBV6-5 with TRBJ2-2; D call uncertain. CDR1 is MNHEY, CDR2 SVGAGI, per germline. The CDR3 length is 13 residues. Trimming removed 7 bases from V and 2 bases from J, with 8 bases in between.

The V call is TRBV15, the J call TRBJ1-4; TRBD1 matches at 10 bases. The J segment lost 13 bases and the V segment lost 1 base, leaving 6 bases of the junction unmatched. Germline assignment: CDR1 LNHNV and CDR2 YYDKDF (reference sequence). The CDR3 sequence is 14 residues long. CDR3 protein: CATSRAGTGEALFF. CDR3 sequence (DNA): TGTGCCACCAGCAGAGCCGGGACAGGGGAGGCACTGTTTTTT.

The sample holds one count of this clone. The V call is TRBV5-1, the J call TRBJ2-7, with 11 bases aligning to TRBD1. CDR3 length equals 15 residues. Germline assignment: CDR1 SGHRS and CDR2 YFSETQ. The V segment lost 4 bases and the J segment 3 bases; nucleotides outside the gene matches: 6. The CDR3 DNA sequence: TGCGCCAGCAGCCCGGGGGGGACAGGGGGCTACGAGCAGTACTTC. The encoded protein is CASSPGGTGGYEQYF.

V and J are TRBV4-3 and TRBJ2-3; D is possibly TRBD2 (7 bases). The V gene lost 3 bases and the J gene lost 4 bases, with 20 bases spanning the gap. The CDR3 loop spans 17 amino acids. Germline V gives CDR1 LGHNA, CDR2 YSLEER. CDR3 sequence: CASSQGGRGANSDTQYF. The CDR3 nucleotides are TGCGCCAGCAGCCAGGGGGGGCGGGGAGCGAATTCAGATACGCAGTATTTT.

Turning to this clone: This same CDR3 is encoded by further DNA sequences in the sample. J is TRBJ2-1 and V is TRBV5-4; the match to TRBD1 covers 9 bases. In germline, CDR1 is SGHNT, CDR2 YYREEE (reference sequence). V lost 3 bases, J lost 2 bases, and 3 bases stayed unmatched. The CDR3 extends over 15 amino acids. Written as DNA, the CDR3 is TGTGCCAGCAGCTCGGGACAGGGAACCTACAATGAGCAGTTCTTC. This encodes CASSSGQGTYNEQFF.

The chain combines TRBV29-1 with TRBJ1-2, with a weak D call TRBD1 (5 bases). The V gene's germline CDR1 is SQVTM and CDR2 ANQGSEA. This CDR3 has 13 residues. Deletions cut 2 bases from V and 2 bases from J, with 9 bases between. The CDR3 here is CSVESQGNYGYTF. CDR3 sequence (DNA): TGCAGCGTTGAATCGCAGGGAAACTATGGCTACACCTTC.

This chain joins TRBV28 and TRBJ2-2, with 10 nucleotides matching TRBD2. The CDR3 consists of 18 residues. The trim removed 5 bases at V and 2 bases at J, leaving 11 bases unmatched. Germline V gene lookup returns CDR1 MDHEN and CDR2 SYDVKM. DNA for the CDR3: TGTGCCAGCAGTCTCCGTCTAGCGGGAGTAATAAACACCGGGGAGCTGTTTTTT. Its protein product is CASSLRLAGVINTGELFF.

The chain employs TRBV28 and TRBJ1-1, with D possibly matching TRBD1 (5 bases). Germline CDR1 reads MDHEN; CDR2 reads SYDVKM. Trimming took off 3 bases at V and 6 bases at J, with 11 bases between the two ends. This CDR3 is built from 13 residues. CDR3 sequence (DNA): TGTGCCAGCAGTTTTCGGGGGAGGGCTGAAGCTTTCTTT. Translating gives CASSFRGRAEAFF. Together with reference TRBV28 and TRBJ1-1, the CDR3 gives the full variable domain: DVKVTQSSRYLVKRTGEKVFLECVQDMDHENMFWYRQDPGLGLRLIYFSYDVKMKEKGDIPEGYSVSREKKERFSLILESASTNQTSMYLCASSFRGRAEAFFGQGTRLTVV.

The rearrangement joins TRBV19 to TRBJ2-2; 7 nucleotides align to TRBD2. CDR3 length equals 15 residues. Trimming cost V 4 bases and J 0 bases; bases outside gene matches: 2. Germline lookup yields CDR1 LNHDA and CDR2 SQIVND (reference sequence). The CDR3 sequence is CASSTRGTNTGELFF. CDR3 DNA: TGTGCCAGTAGTACGCGGGGGACGAACACCGGGGAGCTGTTTTTT. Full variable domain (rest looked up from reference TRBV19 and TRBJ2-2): DGGITQSPKYLFRKEGQNVTLSCEQNLNHDAMYWYRQDPGQGLRLIYYSQIVNDFQKGDIAEGYSVSREKKESFPLTVTSAQKNPTAFYLCASSTRGTNTGELFFGEGSRLTVL.

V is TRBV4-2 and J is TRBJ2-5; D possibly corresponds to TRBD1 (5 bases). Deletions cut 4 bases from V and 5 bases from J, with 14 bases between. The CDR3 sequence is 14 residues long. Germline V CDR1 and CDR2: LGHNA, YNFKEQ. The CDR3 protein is CASSLVAGSETQYF. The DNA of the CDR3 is TGTGCCAGCAGCCTGGTGGCAGGGTCGGAGACCCAGTACTTC.

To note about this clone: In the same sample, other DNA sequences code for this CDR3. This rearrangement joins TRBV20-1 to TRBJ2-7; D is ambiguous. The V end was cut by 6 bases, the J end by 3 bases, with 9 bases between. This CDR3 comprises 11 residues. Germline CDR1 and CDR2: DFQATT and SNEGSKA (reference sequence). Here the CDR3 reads CSASPLYEQYF. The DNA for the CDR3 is TGCAGTGCGAGCCCCCTCTACGAGCAGTACTTC.

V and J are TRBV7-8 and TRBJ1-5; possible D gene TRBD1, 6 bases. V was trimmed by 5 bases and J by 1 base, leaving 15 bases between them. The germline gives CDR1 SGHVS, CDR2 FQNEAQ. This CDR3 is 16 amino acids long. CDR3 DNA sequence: TGTGCCAGCAGCAGACGGACAGAGGAGAGCAATCAGCCCCAGCATTTT. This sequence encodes CASSRRTEESNQPQHF.

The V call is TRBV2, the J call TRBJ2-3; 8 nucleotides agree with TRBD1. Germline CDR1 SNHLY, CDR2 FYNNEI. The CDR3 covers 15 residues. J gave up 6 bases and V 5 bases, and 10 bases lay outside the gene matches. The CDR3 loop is CASSLPGTGSDTQYF. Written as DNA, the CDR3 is TGTGCCAGCAGTTTGCCCGGGACAGGTTCGGATACGCAGTATTTT.